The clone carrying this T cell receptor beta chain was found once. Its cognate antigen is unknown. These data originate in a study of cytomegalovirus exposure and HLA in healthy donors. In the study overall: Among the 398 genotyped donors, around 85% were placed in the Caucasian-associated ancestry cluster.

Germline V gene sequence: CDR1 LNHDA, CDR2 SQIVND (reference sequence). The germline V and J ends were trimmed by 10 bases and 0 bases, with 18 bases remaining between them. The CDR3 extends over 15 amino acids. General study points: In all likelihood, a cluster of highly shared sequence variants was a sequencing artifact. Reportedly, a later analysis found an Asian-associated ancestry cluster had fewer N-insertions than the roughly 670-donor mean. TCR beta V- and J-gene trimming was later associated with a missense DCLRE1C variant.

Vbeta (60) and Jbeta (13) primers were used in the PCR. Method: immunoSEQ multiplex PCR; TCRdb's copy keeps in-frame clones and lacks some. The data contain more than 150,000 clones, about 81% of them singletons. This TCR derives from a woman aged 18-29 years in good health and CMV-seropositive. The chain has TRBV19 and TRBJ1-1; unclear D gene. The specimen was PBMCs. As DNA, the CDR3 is TGTGCCACCCTGGGCCGGGGAGCTATGAACACTGAAGCTTTCTTT. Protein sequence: CATLGRGAMNTEAFF.